This T cell receptor (beta chain) was recovered during a study of cytomegalovirus exposure and HLA in healthy donors. The PCR was carried out with 60 Vbeta primers and 13 Jbeta primers. Assay: immunoSEQ multiplex PCR; the TCRdb copy retains only in-frame clones and omits some. The repertoire table contains approximately 43,000 clones. V shed 6 bases and J shed 7 bases, with 13 bases lying between them. Germline-derived CDR1 and CDR2 are MNHEY and SVGAGI. This CDR3 region has 13 residues. The clonotype originates from a woman aged 25 to 39 in good health and CMV-seronegative. The genes are TRBV6-5 and TRBJ2-1, with a weak D call TRBD2 (6 bases). Sequencing was done on a sample of PBMCs. For the CDR3, the DNA is TGTGCCAGCAGCAGCGGGCCGTGGAATGAGCAGTTCTTC. Protein product: CASSSGPWNEQFF.